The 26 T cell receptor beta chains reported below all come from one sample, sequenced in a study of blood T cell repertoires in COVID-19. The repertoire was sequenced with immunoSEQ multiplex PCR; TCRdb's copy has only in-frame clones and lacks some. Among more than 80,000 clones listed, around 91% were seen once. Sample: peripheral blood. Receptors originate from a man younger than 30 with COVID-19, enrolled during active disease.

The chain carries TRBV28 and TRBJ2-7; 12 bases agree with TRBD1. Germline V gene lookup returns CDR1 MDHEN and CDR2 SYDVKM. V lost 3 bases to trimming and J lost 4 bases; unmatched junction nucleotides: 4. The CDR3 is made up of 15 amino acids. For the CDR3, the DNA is TGTGCCAGCAGTTTGGGACAGGGGGCAAGTTACGAGCAGTACTTC. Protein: CASSLGQGASYEQYF. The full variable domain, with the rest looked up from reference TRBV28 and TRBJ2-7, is DVKVTQSSRYLVKRTGEKVFLECVQDMDHENMFWYRQDPGLGLRLIYFSYDVKMKEKGDIPEGYSVSREKKERFSLILESASTNQTSMYLCASSLGQGASYEQYFGPGTRLTVT.

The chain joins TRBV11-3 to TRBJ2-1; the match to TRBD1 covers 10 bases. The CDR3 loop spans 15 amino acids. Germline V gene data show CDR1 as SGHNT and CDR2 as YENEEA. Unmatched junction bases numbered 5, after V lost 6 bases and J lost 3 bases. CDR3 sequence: CASSPGQGDYNEQFF. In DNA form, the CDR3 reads TGTGCCAGCAGTCCTGGACAGGGGGACTACAATGAGCAGTTCTTC. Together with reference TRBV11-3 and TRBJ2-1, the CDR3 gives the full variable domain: EAGVVQSPRYKIIEKKQPVAFWCNPISGHNTLYWYLQNLGQGPELLIRYENEEAVDDSQLPKDRFSAERLKGVDSTLKIQPAELGDSAVYLCASSPGQGDYNEQFFGPGTRLTVL.

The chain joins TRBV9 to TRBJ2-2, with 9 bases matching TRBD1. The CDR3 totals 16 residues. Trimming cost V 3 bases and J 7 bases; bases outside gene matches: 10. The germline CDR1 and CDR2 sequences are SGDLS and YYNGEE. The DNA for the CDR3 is TGTGCCAGCAGCGAGCGTACAGGGGGCCGTGGCGGGGAGCTGTTTTTT. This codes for CASSERTGGRGGELFF.

CDR3 protein: CATSDPHGLAGGGEQFF. CDR3 DNA sequence: TGTGCCACCAGTGACCCCCACGGACTAGCGGGAGGCGGTGAGCAGTTCTTC. The chain recombines TRBV24-1 with TRBJ2-1, with TRBD2 matching over 14 bases. This CDR3 region has 17 residues. Per the germline V gene, CDR1 is KGHDR and CDR2 is SFDVKD. V shed 4 bases, J shed 9 bases, and the junction held 10 bases outside the gene matches.

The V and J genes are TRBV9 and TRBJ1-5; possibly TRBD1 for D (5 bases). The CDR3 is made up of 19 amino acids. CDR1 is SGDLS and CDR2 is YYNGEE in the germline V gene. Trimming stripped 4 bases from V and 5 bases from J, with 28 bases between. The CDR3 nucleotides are TGTGCCAGCAGCCCCACCGTTTCGGGGGTGGTCCTCTTCGATCAGCCCCAGCATTTT. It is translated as CASSPTVSGVVLFDQPQHF.

CDR3 residues: CASSINKDGGQGYSPLHF. The CDR3 region has the DNA TGTGCCAGTAGTATAAATAAAGACGGGGGTCAGGGATATTCACCCCTCCACTTT. The chain combines TRBV19 with TRBJ1-6; perhaps TRBD1 as D (5 bases). Germline lookup yields CDR1 LNHDA and CDR2 SQIVND (reference sequence). This CDR3 contains 18 residues. Trimming removed 2 bases from V and 8 bases from J, with 22 bases in between.

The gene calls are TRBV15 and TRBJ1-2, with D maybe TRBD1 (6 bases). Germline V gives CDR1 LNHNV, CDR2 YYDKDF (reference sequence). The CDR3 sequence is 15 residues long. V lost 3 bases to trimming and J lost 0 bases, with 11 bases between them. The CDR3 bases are TGTGCCACCAGCAGTTCCAGGGGCGCTAACTATGGCTACACCTTC. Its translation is CATSSSRGANYGYTF.

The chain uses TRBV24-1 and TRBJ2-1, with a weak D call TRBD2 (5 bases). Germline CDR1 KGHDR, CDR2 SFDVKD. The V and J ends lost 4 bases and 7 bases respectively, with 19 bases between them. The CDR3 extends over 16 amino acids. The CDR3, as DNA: TGTGCCACCAGTGAGAGTGGACTTCCGGAAGGGAATGAGCAGTTCTTC. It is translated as CATSESGLPEGNEQFF.

The CDR3 nucleotides read TGTGCCAGCAGCTTAGGAACAGGGCCTTACGAGCAGTACTTC. Protein product: CASSLGTGPYEQYF. The chain is built from TRBV11-2 and TRBJ2-7; D might be TRBD1 (6 bases). V was clipped by 1 base and J by 4 bases, with 11 bases between them. Germline lookup yields CDR1 SGHAT and CDR2 FQNNGV. The CDR3 runs 14 residues.

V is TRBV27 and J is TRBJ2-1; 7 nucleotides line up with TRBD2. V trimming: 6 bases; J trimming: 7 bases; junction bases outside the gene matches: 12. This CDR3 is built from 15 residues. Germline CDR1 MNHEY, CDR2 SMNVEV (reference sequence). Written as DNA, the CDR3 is TGTGCCAGCAGCGGGACTACCGCCGGGTGGAATGAGCAGTTCTTC. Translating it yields CASSGTTAGWNEQFF.

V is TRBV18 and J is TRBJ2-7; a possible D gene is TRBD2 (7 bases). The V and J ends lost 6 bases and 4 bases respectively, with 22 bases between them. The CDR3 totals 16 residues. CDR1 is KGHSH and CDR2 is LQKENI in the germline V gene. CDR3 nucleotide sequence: TGTGCCAGCTCCCTGGGATCGGGGGGCGCGTGGTACGAGCAGTACTTC. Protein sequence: CASSLGSGGAWYEQYF.

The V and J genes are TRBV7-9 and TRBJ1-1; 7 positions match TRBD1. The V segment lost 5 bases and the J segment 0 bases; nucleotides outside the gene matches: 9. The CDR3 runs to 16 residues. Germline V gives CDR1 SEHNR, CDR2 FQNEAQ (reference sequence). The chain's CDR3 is CASSLPGQQMNTEAFF. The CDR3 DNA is TGTGCCAGCAGCCTACCGGGACAGCAAATGAACACTGAAGCTTTCTTT.

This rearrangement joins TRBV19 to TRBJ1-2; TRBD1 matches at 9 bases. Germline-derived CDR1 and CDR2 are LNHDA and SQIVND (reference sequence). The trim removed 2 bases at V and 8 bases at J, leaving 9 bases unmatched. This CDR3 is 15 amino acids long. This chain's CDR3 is CASSITGTGTLGYTF. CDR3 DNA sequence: TGTGCCAGTAGTATAACCGGGACAGGGACCCTAGGCTACACCTTC.

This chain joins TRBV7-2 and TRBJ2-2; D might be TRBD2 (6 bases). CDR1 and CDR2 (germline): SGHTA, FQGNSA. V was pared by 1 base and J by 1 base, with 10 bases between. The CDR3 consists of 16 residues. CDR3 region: CASSLVAVGNTGELFF. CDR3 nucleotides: TGTGCCAGCAGCTTAGTAGCGGTGGGGAACACCGGGGAGCTGTTTTTT.

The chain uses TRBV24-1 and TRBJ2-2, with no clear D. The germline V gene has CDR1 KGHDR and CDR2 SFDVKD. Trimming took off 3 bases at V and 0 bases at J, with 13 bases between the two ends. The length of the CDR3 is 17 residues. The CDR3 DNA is TGTGCCACCAGTGATGAACAACGCGGTACGAACACCGGGGAGCTGTTTTTT. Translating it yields CATSDEQRGTNTGELFF.

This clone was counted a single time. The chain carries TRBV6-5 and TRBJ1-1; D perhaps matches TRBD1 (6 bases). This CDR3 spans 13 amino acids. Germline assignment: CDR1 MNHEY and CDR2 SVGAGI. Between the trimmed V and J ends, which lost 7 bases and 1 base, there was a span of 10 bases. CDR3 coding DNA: TGTGCCAGCACCAGGACAGCGAACACTGAAGCTTTCTTT. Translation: CASTRTANTEAFF.

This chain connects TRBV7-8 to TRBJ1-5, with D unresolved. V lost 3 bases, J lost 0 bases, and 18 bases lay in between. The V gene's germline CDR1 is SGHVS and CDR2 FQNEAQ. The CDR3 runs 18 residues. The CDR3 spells CASSFREGLLYSNQPQHF. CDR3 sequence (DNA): TGTGCCAGCAGCTTTCGTGAAGGACTACTTTATAGCAATCAGCCCCAGCATTTT. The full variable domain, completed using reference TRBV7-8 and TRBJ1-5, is GAGVSQSPRYKVAKRGQDVALRCDPISGHVSLFWYQQALGQGPEFLTYFQNEAQLDKSGLPSDRFFAERPEGSVSTLKIQRTQQEDSAVYLCASSFREGLLYSNQPQHFGDGTRLSIL.

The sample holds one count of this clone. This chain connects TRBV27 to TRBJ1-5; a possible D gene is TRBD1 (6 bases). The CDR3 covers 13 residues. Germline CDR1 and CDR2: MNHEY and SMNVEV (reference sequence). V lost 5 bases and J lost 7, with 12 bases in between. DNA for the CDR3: TGTGCCAGCAGTCTCCACAGGGAGCAGCCCCAGCATTTT. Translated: CASSLHREQPQHF.

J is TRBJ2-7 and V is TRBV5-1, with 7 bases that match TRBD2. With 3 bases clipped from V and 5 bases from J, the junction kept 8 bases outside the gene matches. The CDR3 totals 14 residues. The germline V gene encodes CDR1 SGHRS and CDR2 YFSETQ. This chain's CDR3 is CASSYRDGRNEQYF. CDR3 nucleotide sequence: TGCGCCAGCAGCTACCGGGACGGGAGGAACGAGCAGTACTTC.

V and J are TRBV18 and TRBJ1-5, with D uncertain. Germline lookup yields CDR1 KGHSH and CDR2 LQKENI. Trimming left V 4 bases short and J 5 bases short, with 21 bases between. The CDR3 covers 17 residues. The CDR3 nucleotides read TGTGCCAGCTCACGGTTAGCGGCAGCGCCCTTTCATCAGCCCCAGCATTTT. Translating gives CASSRLAAAPFHQPQHF.

CDR3 region: CASSERRPSYNEQFF. For the CDR3, the DNA is TGTGCCAGCAGTGAGCGGAGACCCTCCTACAATGAGCAGTTCTTC. The V call is TRBV2, the J call TRBJ2-1; the D is unclear. V lost 3 bases and J 0 bases, leaving 9 bases between the germline ends. Germline loops: CDR1 SNHLY, CDR2 FYNNEI. The CDR3 has 15 amino acids.

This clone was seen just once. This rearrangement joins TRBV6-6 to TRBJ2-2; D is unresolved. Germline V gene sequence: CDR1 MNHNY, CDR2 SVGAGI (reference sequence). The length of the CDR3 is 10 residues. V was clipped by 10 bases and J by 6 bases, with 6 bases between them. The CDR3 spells CATYSGELFF. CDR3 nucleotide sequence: TGTGCCACCTACTCCGGGGAGCTGTTTTTT.

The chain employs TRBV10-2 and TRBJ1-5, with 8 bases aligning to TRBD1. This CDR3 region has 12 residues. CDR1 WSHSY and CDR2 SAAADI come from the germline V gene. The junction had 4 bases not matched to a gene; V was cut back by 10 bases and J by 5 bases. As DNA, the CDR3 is TGCGCCACAGGGACAGGCCATCAGCCCCAGCATTTT. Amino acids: CATGTGHQPQHF.

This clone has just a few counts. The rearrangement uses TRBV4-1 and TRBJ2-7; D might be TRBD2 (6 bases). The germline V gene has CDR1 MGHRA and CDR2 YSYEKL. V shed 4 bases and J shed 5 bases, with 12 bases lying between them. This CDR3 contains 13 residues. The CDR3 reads CASSLGLSDEQYF. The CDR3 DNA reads TGCGCCAGCAGCCTCGGACTAAGCGACGAGCAGTACTTC.

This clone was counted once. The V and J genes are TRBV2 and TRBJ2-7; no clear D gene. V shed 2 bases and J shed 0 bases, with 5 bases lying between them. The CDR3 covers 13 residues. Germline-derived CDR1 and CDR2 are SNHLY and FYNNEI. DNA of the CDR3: TGTGCCAGCAGTGAACCCAACTCCTACGAGCAGTACTTC. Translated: CASSEPNSYEQYF.

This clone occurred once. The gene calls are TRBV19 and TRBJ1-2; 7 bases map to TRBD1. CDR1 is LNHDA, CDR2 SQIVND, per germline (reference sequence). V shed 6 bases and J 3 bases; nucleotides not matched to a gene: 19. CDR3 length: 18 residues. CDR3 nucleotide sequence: TGTGCCAGTAGACAGCCCGGTCGTTTTCAGGGGGTGGACTATGGCTACACCTTC. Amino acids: CASRQPGRFQGVDYGYTF.